A selection of T cell receptor beta chains follows, all from one sample in a study of T cell responses to AZD1222 COVID-19 vaccine. Assay used: immunoSEQ multiplex PCR; TCRdb lists only in-frame clones, some missing. This table has some 110,000 clones, around nine tenths appearing once. Sequences were derived from peripheral blood, sampled 28 days after the second dose of the MenACWY control vaccine. The source is an adult who received the MenACWY meningococcal vaccine as a control. Both conserved end residues are part of each CDR3. The D gene is left open where the match is weak. The listing skips clone size in some rows; elsewhere it reads once, few, many or a size class.

TRBD1	TRBV19	-	TRBJ1-1	CASSMGWRGQGDTEAFF	TGTGCCAGTAGTATGGGCTGGAGGGGACAGGGAGACACTGAAGCTTTCTTT
-	TRBV2	-	TRBJ2-2	CASIARGQLNTGELFF	TGTGCCAGCATAGCGAGAGGGCAATTGAACACCGGGGAGCTGTTTTTT
-	TRBV6-5	-	TRBJ1-6	CASRAKVQGPLHF	TGTGCCAGCAGGGCTAAAGTTCAGGGACCCCTCCACTTT
TRBD1	TRBV4-3	-	TRBJ2-3	CASSQDWGQGADTQYF	TGCGCCAGCAGCCAAGATTGGGGACAGGGGGCAGATACGCAGTATTTT
TRBD1	TRBV29-1	-	TRBJ2-7	CSVGTGGGPYEQYF	TGCAGCGTTGGAACAGGGGGTGGGCCCTACGAGCAGTACTTC
TRBD1	TRBV4-3	-	TRBJ1-1	CASSQGQGDTEAFF	TGCGCCAGCAGCCAAGGACAGGGGGACACTGAAGCTTTCTTT
-	TRBV21-1	-	TRBJ2-7	CASSHRATHEIYEQYF	TGTGCCAGCAGTCATAGGGCGACTCACGAGATATACGAGCAGTACTTC
-	TRBV12-3/TRBV12-4	-	TRBJ1-4	CASSLRGELFF	TGTGCCAGCAGTTTGAGGGGGGAACTGTTTTTT
-	TRBV7-9	-	TRBJ2-7	CASSEAGRAYEQYF	TGTGCCAGCAGCGAAGCTGGACGGGCCTACGAGCAGTACTTC
-	TRBV7-8	-	TRBJ1-1	CASSLNRNTEAFF	TGTGCCAGCAGCTTAAACAGGAACACTGAAGCTTTCTTT
-	TRBV28	-	TRBJ2-7	CASSLNGQNYEQYF	TGTGCCAGCAGTTTAAACGGACAGAACTACGAGCAGTACTTC
-	TRBV7-2	once	TRBJ1-2	CASSLAGNYGYTF	TGTGCCAGCAGCTTAGCAGGGAACTATGGCTACACCTTC
-	TRBV5-1	medium-sized	TRBJ1-6	CASSLGGDTRANSPLHF	TGCGCCAGCAGCTTGGGTGGGGACACCCGGGCTAATTCACCCCTCCACTTT
TRBD2	TRBV9	-	TRBJ2-5	CASSLSGGAVETQYF	TGTGCCAGCAGCCTTAGCGGGGGGGCCGTGGAGACCCAGTACTTC
TRBD1	TRBV24-1	-	TRBJ2-1	CATSIGGLYNEQFF	TGTGCCACCAGTATAGGGGGCCTCTACAATGAGCAGTTCTTC
TRBD2	TRBV28	-	TRBJ2-7	CASSRLTSSEQYF	TGTGCCAGCAGCCGCTTGACTAGCTCCGAGCAGTACTTC
-	TRBV7-8	-	TRBJ2-7	CASSPISYYEQYF	TGTGCCAGCAGTCCTATTAGCTACTACGAGCAGTACTTC
TRBD1	TRBV18	-	TRBJ1-1	CASSPDRDPFNTEAFF	TGTGCCAGCTCACCTGACAGGGATCCATTCAACACTGAAGCTTTCTTT
-	TRBV5-1	once	TRBJ1-3	CASSSGTTGNTIYF	TGCGCCAGCAGCTCCGGGACAACTGGAAACACCATATATTTT
TRBD1	TRBV9	-	TRBJ1-6	CASSPGTANSPLHF	TGTGCCAGCAGCCCCGGGACAGCCAATTCACCCCTCCACTTT
-	TRBV5-4	few	TRBJ2-7	CASSPDWSYEQYF	TGTGCCAGCAGCCCGGACTGGTCCTACGAGCAGTACTTC
TRBD1	TRBV19	-	TRBJ2-1	CASSPGQGVGEQFF	TGTGCCAGTAGTCCCGGACAGGGGGTGGGTGAGCAGTTCTTC
-	TRBV3-1/TRBV3-2	-	TRBJ1-2	CASSRGGRGNYGYTF	TGTGCCAGCAGCCGCGGGGGGCGGGGGAACTATGGCTACACCTTC
-	TRBV28	-	TRBJ2-2	CASSLYKAPPNTGELFF	TGTGCCAGCAGTTTATATAAGGCCCCCCCGAACACCGGGGAGCTGTTTTTT
TRBD2	TRBV7-3	once	TRBJ2-3	CASSLRGLAGSTDTQYF	TGTGCCAGCAGCTTAAGAGGGCTAGCGGGAAGCACAGATACGCAGTATTTT
TRBD1	TRBV28	-	TRBJ1-2	CATWDSNYGYTF	TGTGCCACCTGGGACAGTAACTATGGCTACACCTTC
TRBD2	TRBV9	-	TRBJ2-7	CASSVAPSGGDQPYEQYF	TGTGCCAGCAGCGTAGCCCCTAGCGGGGGGGACCAACCCTACGAGCAGTACTTC
-	TRBV3-1/TRBV3-2	-	TRBJ2-7	CASSQVQAPYEQYF	TGTGCCAGCAGCCAAGTACAGGCCCCCTACGAGCAGTACTTC
-	TRBV5-8	-	TRBJ2-2	CASRGLVNTGELFF	TGTGCCAGCAGGGGACTGGTGAACACCGGGGAGCTGTTTTTT